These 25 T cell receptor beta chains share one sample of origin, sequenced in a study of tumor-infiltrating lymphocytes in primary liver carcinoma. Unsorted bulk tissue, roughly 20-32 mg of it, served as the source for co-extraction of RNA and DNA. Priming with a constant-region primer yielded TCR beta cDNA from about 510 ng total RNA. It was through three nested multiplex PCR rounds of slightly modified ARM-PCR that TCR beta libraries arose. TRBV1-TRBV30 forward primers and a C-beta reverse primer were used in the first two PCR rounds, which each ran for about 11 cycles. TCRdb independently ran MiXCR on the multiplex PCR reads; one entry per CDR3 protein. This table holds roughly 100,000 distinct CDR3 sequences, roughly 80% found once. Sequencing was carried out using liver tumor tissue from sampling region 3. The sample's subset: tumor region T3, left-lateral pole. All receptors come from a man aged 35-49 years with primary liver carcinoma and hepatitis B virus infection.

The CDR3: CASSPRERGRNTEAFF. The CDR3 DNA is TGTGCCAGCAGCCCAAGGGAGCGGGGACGGAACACTGAAGCTTTCTTT. J is TRBJ1-1 and V is TRBV5-4; maybe TRBD1 (5 bases). The CDR3 runs 16 residues. CDR1 and CDR2 from the germline V gene are SGHNT and YYREEE (reference sequence). Between the trimmed V and J ends, which lost 4 bases and 1 base, there was a span of 17 bases.

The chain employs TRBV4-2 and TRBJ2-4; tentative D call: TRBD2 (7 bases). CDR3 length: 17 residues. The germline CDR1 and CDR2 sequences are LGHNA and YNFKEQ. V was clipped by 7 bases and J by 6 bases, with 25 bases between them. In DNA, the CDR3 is TGTGCCAGCAACCAGACCGCGGGGGCAGGGATCGGAAACATTCAGTACTTC. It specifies CASNQTAGAGIGNIQYF.

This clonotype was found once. CDR3 protein: CIVAGVDGRSTNMQYF. CDR3 nucleotide sequence: TGCATCGTCGCTGGAGTGGACGGACGTAGCACAAATATGCAGTATTTT. J is TRBJ2-3 and V is TRBV29-1; no clear D gene. Germline V gene data show CDR1 as SQVTM and CDR2 as ANQGSEA. This CDR3 has 16 amino acids.

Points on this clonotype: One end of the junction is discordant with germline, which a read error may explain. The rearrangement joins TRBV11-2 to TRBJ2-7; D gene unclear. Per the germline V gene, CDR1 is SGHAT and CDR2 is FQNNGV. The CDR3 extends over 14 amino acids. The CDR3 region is CTSSSNRNSYEHYF. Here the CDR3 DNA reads TGTACCAGCAGCTCTAACAGAAACTCCTACGAGCATTACTTC.

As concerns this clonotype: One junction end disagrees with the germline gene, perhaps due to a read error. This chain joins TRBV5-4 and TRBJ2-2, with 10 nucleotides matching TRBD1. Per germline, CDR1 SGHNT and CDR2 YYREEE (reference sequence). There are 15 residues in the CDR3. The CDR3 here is CASSEPGQGPGKLFF. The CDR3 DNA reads TGTGCCAGCAGCGAACCGGGACAGGGGCCCGGGAAGCTGTTTTTT.

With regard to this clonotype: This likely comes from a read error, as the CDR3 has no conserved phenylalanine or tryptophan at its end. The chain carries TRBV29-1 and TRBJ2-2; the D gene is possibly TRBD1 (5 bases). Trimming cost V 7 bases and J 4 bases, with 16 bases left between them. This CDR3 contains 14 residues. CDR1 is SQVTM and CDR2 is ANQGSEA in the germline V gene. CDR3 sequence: CSGATDSGTGELFL. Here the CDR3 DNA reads TGCAGCGGTGCGACAGACAGTGGCACCGGGGAGCTGTTTTTA.

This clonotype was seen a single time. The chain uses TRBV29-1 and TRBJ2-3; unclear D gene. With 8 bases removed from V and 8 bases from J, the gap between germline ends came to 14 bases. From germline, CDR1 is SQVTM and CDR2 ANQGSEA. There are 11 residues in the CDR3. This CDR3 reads CSLEHVVTQYF. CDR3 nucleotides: TGCAGCCTCGAGCACGTGGTTACGCAGTATTTT.

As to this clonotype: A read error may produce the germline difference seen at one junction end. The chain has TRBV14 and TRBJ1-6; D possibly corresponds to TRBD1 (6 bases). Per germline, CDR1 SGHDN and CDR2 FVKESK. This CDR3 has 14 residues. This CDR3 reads CASSQSGEDSPIHF. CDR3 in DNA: TGTGCCAGCAGCCAGTCAGGGGAAGATTCACCCATCCACTTT.

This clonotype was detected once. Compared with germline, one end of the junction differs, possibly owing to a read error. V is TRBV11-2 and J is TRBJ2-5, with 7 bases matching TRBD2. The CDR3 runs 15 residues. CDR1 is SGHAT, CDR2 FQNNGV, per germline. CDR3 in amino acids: CASSLVSSGQETQYF. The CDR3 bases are TGCGCCAGCAGCTTAGTGTCTAGCGGACAAGAGACCCAGTACTTC.

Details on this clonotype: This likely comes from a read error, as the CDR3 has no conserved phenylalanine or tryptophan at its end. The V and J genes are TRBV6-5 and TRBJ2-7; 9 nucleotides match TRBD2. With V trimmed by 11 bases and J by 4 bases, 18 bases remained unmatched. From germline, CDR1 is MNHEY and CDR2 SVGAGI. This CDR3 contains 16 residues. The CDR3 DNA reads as TGTGCCTGCAAGGGGGGTGCTAGCGGGGATACATACGAGCAGTACTTA. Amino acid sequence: CACKGGASGDTYEQYL.

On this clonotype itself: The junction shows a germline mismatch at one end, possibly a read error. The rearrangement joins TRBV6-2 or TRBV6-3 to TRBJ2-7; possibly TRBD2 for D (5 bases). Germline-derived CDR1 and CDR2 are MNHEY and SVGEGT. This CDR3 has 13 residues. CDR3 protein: CASSYSAGYERYF. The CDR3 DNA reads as TGTGCCAGCAGTTACTCCGCAGGATACGAGCGGTATTTC.

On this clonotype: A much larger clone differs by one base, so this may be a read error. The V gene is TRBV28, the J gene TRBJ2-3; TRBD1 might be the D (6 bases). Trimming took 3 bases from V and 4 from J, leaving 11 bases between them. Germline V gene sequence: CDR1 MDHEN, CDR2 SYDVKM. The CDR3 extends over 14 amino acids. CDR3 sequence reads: CASSFYSGADTQYF. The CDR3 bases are TGTGCCAGCAGTTTTTATTCAGGGGCAGATACGCAGTATTTT.

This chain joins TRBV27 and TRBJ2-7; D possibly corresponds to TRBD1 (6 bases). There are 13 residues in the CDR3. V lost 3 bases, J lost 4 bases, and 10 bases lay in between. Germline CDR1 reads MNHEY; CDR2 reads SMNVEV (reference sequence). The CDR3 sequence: CASSLSGAYEQYF. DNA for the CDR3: TGTGCCAGCAGTTTGTCAGGGGCTTACGAGCAGTACTTC.

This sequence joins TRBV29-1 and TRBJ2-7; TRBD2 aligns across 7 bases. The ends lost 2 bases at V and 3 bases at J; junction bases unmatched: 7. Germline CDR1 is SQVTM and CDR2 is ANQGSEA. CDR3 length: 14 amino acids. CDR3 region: CSVELWWGGYEQYF. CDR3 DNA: TGCAGCGTTGAACTGTGGTGGGGGGGCTACGAGCAGTACTTC.

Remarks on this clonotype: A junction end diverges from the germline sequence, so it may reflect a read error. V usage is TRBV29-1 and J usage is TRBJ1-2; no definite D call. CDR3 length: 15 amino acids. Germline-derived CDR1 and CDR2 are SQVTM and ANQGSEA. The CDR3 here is CIVEVSASASYGYTF. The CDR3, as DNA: TGCATCGTTGAAGTATCCGCCAGCGCCTCTTATGGCTACACCTTC.

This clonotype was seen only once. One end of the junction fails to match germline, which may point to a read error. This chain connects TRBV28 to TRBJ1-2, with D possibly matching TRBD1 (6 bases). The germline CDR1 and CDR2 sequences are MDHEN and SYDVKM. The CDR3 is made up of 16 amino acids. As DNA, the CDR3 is TGTGCCAGCAGTACTAGCACAGGGAGTTTGGTCTATGGTTACACCTTC. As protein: CASSTSTGSLVYGYTF.

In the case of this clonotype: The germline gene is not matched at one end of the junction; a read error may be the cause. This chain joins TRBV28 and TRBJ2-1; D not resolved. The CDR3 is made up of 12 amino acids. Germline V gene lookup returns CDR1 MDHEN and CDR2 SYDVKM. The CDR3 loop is CASSLQYSEKFF. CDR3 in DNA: TGTGCCAGCAGTTTACAGTACAGTGAGAAGTTCTTC.

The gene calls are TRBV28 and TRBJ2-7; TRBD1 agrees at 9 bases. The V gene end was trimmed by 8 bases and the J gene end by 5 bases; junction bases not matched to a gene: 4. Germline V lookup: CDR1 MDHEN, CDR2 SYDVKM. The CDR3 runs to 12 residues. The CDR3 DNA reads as TGTGCCAGCTTGGGACAGGGACACGAGCAGTACTTC. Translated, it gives CASLGQGHEQYF.

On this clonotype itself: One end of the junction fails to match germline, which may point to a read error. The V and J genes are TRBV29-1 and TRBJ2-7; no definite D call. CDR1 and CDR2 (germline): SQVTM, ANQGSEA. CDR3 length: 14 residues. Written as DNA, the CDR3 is TGCCGCGTTGAAGACTCCTCTCCCTCCTACGAACAGTACTTC. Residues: CRVEDSSPSYEQYF.

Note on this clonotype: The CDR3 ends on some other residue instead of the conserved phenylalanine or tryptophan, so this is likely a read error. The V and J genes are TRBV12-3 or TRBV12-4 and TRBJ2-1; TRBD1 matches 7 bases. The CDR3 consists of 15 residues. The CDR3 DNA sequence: TGCGCCAGCAGGGGGTCGGGACAACCATACAATGAGCAGTTCATC. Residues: CASRGSGQPYNEQFI.

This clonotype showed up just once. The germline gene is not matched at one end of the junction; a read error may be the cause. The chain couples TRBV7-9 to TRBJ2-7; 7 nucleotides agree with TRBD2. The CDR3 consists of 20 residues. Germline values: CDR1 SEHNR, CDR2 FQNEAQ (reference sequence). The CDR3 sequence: CASSFLKPAGKKIVSGELYF. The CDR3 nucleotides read TGTGCCAGCAGCTTTCTTAAACCAGCGGGGAAGAAAATTGTCAGTGGCGAGCTGTACTTC.

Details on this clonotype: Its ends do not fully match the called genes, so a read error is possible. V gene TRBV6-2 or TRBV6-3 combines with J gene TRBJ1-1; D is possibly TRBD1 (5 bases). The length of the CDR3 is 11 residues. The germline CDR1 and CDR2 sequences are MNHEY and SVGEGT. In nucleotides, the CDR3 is TGTGCTAGCAGTTCGGCAGGGCAGGCTCTCTTT. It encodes CASSSAGQALF.

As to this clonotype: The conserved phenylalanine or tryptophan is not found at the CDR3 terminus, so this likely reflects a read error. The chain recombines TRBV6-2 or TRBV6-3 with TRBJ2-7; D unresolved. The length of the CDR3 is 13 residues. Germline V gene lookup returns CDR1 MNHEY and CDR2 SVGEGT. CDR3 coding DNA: TGTGTCAGCAGTTACGAGGTTCCCTACGAGCAGTACATC. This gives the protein CVSSYEVPYEQYI.

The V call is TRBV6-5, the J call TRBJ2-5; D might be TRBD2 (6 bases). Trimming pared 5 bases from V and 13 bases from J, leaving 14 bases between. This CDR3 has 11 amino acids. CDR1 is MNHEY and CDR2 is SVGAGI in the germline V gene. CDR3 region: CASSITGLRYF. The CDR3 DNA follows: TGTGCCAGCAGTATCACAGGACTAAGGTACTTC.

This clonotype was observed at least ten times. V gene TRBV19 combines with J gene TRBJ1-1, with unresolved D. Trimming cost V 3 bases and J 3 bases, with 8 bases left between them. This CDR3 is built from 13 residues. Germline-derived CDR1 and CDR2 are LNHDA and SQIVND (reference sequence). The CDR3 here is CASSITGDTEAFF. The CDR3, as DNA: TGTGCCAGTAGTATTACTGGTGACACTGAAGCTTTCTTT.